This TCR beta chain came from a study of shared clonotypes between healthy human individuals. This table comes from immunoSEQ multiplex PCR, and its TCRdb copy is limited to in-frame clones, with some not included. The sample comprises approximately 2,300,000 clones, less than 95% of which are singletons, and around 0.35% rests with the top ten. V was clipped by 3 bases and J by 7 bases, with 15 bases between them. The CDR3 spans 14 residues. Per germline, CDR1 MNHEY and CDR2 SVGAGI. Overall study findings and caveats: Between a handful of donors, naive CD4 clonotypes were shared at a level of around 5.1%.

On this clone itself: What it binds is not known.

The study separated CD4+ cells into CD45RA+ naive and CD45RA-negative memory subsets. This chain uses TRBV6-5 with TRBJ2-5; D possibly corresponds to TRBD1 (7 bases). What was sequenced was naive CD4+ T cells from PBMCs. The sample's subset: CD45RA+ positively selected. The sequence derives from a man aged 18 to 29 in good health. Some clones in this sample may be carry-over from other donors' samples. The CDR3 spells CASSYGAGGGTQYF. The CDR3 DNA reads as TGTGCCAGCAGTTATGGGGCAGGGGGAGGGACCCAGTACTTC.